The present T cell receptor (beta chain) was sequenced within a study of regulatory T cells in long-lasting Graves disease. Worth noting for this clonotype: Its antigen is not identified.

The CDR3 loop spans 15 amino acids. Per germline, CDR1 SEHNR and CDR2 FQNEAQ (reference sequence). The V gene end was trimmed by 5 bases and the J gene end by 4 bases; junction bases not matched to a gene: 9. Arm-PCR of CDR3 regions and iRepertoire HTBI primers were the basis on which TCR beta libraries were built. TCRdb redid the calling of the multiplex PCR reads with MiXCR, one entry per CDR3 protein. Altogether a few hundred thousand distinct CDR3 sequences are present, about 20% being singletons, with the ten largest covering about 26%. Time point indicated: persistent/refractory GD, antithyroid drugs over 5 years with positive TRAb. With RNA extracted from PBMCs as input, the TCR library was made. Study observations and caveats: Thyroid tissue was not studied; only peripheral blood was. Less diverse TCR repertoires were seen in persistent Graves' patients than in newly diagnosed ones. Clonotypes that were public and shared totalled roughly 3,000 in persistent patients versus approximately 970 in new patients.

This specimen was peripheral blood mononuclear cells (PBMCs), taken when the disease was refractory, from a patient treated with antithyroid drugs. This chain connects TRBV7-9 to TRBJ1-1; 8 nucleotides line up with TRBD1. This clonotype originated in a female donor with Graves disease. The CDR3 here is CASSAYRGVSTEAFF. For the CDR3, the DNA is TGTGCCAGCAGCGCCTACAGGGGGGTAAGCACTGAAGCTTTCTTT.